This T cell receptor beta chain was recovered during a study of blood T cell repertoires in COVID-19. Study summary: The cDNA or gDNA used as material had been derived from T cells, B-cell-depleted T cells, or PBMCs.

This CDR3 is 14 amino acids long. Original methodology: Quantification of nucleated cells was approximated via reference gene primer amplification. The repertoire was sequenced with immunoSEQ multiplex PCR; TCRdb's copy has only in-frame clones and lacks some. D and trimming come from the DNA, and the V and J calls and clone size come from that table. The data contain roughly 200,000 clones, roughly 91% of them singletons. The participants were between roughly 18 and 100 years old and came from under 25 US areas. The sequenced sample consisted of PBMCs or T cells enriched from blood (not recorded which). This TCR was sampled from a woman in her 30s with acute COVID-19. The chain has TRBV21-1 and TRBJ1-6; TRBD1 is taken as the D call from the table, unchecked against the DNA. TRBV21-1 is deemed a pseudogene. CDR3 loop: CASSRRQGNSPLHF. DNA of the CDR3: TGTGCCAGCAGCAGACGACAGGGGAATTCACCCCTCCACTTT.